This T cell receptor (beta chain) was recovered during a study of blood T cell repertoires in COVID-19. The overall study: Both acute and convalescent COVID-19 samples were obtained from the United States, Italy and Spain. The analysed material was cDNA or gDNA that came from T cells, B-cell-depleted T cells, or PBMCs.

Germline V gene sequence: CDR1 SNHLY, CDR2 FYNNEI. The V end was cut by 7 bases, the J end by 1 base, with 7 bases between. The CDR3 spans 12 residues. Per the authors' pipeline: How many nucleated cells were present was estimated from reference gene primer amplification. Repertoires were generated with immunoSEQ multiplex PCR, while TCRdb's copy carries only in-frame clones and drops some. V, J and clone size are those of that table, while D and trimming were read from the DNA. The profile shows some 200,000 clones, about 88% of them singletons. The V call is TRBV2, the J call TRBJ1-1; D is unclear. This clonotype was sampled from a woman older than 75 in a cohort sampled during active or convalescent COVID-19. Sequenced input: peripheral blood. The CDR3 DNA follows: TGTGCCAGCATGTACTCGAACACTGAAGCTTTCTTT. It specifies CASMYSNTEAFF.